What follows is one T cell receptor beta chain and its context. Its antigen is still unknown. This sample was included in a study of radiation and T cells in renal cell carcinoma. Overall study results and limits: From baseline, blood top tumor clonotypes peaked at 2 weeks post-radiation. No pretreatment tumor biopsies were available for baseline clonotypes.

The repertoire was sequenced with immunoSEQ multiplex PCR; TCRdb's copy has only in-frame clones and lacks some. The top ten hold 11% of the sample, which has 150,000 or so clones, 88% seen once. Time point meaning: blood 4 weeks post-SBRT, at nephrectomy. Treatment described: 15 Gy SBRT to primary tumor, nephrectomy 4 weeks later. Nephrectomy followed 15 Gy stereotactic body radiation by 4 weeks. Serial blood draws occurred at baseline and 2 and 4 weeks post-SBRT. The CDR3 runs 15 residues. The trim removed 5 bases at V and 7 bases at J, leaving 9 bases unmatched. Germline V lookup: CDR1 SGHRS, CDR2 YFSETQ.

The sample consisted of blood, taken from a patient whose treatment included radiotherapy and nephrectomy. The chain joins TRBV5-1 to TRBJ1-4; 9 bases agree with TRBD1. The TCR originated in a woman in her forties or fifties with renal cell carcinoma. CDR3 DNA: TGCGCCAGCAGGGCCGGACAGGGGAATTCTGAAAAACTGTTTTTT. Residues: CASRAGQGNSEKLFF.